Listed here are 27 T cell receptor beta chains from one sample, sequenced in a study of chemoradiotherapy in HPV16-positive cancers. Clones were sequenced by immunoSEQ multiplex PCR, and TCRdb holds only the in-frame ones, with some missing. The sample lists thousands of clones; over 60% were seen once. Sampling was conducted from a patient who underwent chemoradiotherapy. These receptor sequences come from a human donor with HPV-associated anogenital cancer.

This clone came up a few times. The chain recombines TRBV5-4 with TRBJ2-3; 8 positions match TRBD1. V trimming: 4 bases; J trimming: 5 bases; junction bases outside the gene matches: 6. Germline V CDR1 and CDR2: SGHNT, YYREEE (reference sequence). CDR3 length: 14 amino acids. CDR3 DNA sequence: TGTGCCAGCAGCAGTCAGGGGGCGGGAGATACGCAGTATTTT. The encoded protein is CASSSQGAGDTQYF.

V gene TRBV19 combines with J gene TRBJ1-1, with a tentative D call TRBD1 (6 bases). The CDR3 runs to 14 residues. V lost 10 bases and J 4 bases, leaving 19 bases between the germline ends. Germline CDR1 reads LNHDA; CDR2 reads SQIVND (reference sequence). The CDR3 sequence is CATFTGGRPTEAFF. The CDR3 DNA sequence: TGTGCCACCTTTACGGGGGGGCGACCCACTGAAGCTTTCTTT.

The gene calls are TRBV7-9 and TRBJ1-6; D is unclear. The V gene lost 5 bases and the J gene lost 12 bases, with 17 bases spanning the gap. The CDR3 covers 14 residues. The germline gives CDR1 SEHNR, CDR2 FQNEAQ (reference sequence). The CDR3 is CASSRGSLWEPLHF. CDR3 bases: TGTGCCAGCAGCCGCGGGAGCCTGTGGGAACCCCTCCACTTT.

The chain joins TRBV7-3 to TRBJ2-3; possible D gene TRBD2, 6 bases. Trimming took off 6 bases at V and 1 base at J, with 14 bases between the two ends. Germline V CDR1 and CDR2: SGHTA, FQGTGA. This CDR3 spans 15 amino acids. In nucleotides, the CDR3 is TGTGCCAGCAGGCCGACGGGGGAGCGCACAGATACGCAGTATTTT. Translating gives CASRPTGERTDTQYF. Supplemented by reference TRBV7-3 and TRBJ2-3, the full variable domain reads GAGVSQTPSNKVTEKGKYVELRCDPISGHTALYWYRQSLGQGPEFLIYFQGTGAADDSGLPNDRFFAVRPEGSVSTLKIQRTERGDSAVYLCASRPTGERTDTQYFGPGTRLTVL.

The chain uses TRBV2 and TRBJ2-5; 16 nucleotides align to TRBD2. The CDR3 contains 18 residues. CDR1 and CDR2 (germline): SNHLY, FYNNEI. V was clipped by 6 bases and J by 4 bases; unmatched bases: 11. CDR3 coding DNA: TGTGCCAGCAGGGAGGGGACTAGCGGGGGGGCCGTAGTAGAGACCCAGTACTTC. Its protein is CASREGTSGGAVVETQYF.

Written as DNA, the CDR3 is TGTGCCAGCAGTGTTAACGCGGGGGGGAGCACAGATACGCAGTATTTT. It encodes CASSVNAGGSTDTQYF. The rearrangement links TRBV6-1 to TRBJ2-3; 9 bases agree with TRBD2. The germline gives CDR1 MNHNS, CDR2 SASEGT. J was trimmed by 0 bases and V by 4 bases; bases with no gene match: 5. The CDR3 is 16 amino acids.

J is TRBJ1-2 and V is TRBV19; 8 bases are shared with TRBD1. Per germline, CDR1 LNHDA and CDR2 SQIVND (reference sequence). Trimming took 6 bases from V and 8 from J; bases not matched to a gene: 8. CDR3 length: 13 residues. The CDR3 protein is CASSLDRGGGYTF. The DNA of the CDR3 is TGTGCCAGTAGCCTTGACAGGGGCGGCGGCTACACCTTC.

This chain connects TRBV6-6 to TRBJ1-5; TRBD1 matches 7 bases. The CDR3 covers 15 residues. Germline V gene lookup returns CDR1 MNHNY and CDR2 SVGAGI (reference sequence). V trimming: 6 bases; J trimming: 3 bases; junction bases outside the gene matches: 8. The CDR3 loop reads CASREGAQVNQPQHF. Written as DNA, the CDR3 is TGTGCCAGCAGAGAGGGGGCGCAGGTCAATCAGCCCCAGCATTTT.

The chain combines TRBV19 with TRBJ1-1; 8 nucleotides align to TRBD1. The CDR3 extends over 12 amino acids. Trimming removed 5 bases from V and 9 bases from J; junction bases left unmatched: 5. Germline V CDR1 and CDR2: LNHDA, SQIVND (reference sequence). As DNA, the CDR3 is TGTGCCAGTAGTTTCAGGGGGCTCCAAGCTTTCTTT. As protein: CASSFRGLQAFF.

The rearrangement joins TRBV27 to TRBJ2-3, with D possibly matching TRBD2 (5 bases). V was trimmed by 8 bases and J by 6 bases, leaving 9 bases between them. The CDR3 is made up of 11 amino acids. The V gene's germline CDR1 is MNHEY and CDR2 SMNVEV (reference sequence). The CDR3 bases are TGTGCCAGCGGGTGGAGGGATACGCAGTATTTT. Translated, it gives CASGWRDTQYF.

CDR3 sequence (DNA): TGTGCCAGCAGTCCCCTCCGAGGGAGACTAGTCGCAGATACGCAGTATTTT. It translates to CASSPLRGRLVADTQYF. The V gene is TRBV7-2, the J gene TRBJ2-3; perhaps TRBD2 as D (6 bases). Germline CDR1 SGHTA, CDR2 FQGNSA. The V end was cut by 6 bases, the J end by 4 bases, with 23 bases between. This CDR3 comprises 17 residues.

V is TRBV7-8 and J is TRBJ1-2; 7 positions match TRBD1. CDR1 SGHVS and CDR2 FQNEAQ come from the germline V gene. The CDR3 consists of 13 residues. V lost 4 bases and J lost 7; bases outside the gene matches: 6. CDR3 nucleotide sequence: TGTGCCAGCAGCTACTACAGGGGTTCTGGCTACACCTTC. Residues: CASSYYRGSGYTF.

This chain joins TRBV9 and TRBJ2-3, with TRBD2 matching 8 bases. CDR3 length: 15 residues. The V segment lost 3 bases and the J segment 0 bases; nucleotides outside the gene matches: 3. Looked up from germline, CDR1 is SGDLS and CDR2 is YYNGEE. The CDR3 DNA follows: TGTGCCAGCAGCGCAGCGGGGGCCAGCACAGATACGCAGTATTTT. Protein sequence: CASSAAGASTDTQYF.

The sample holds a few counts of this clone. The V and J genes are TRBV5-1 and TRBJ2-2; 7 bases align to TRBD2. The CDR3 runs to 16 residues. With 0 bases clipped from V and 3 bases from J, the junction kept 5 bases outside the gene matches. Germline assignment: CDR1 SGHRS and CDR2 YFSETQ. The CDR3 loop is CASSLVGGRYTGELFF. The CDR3 nucleotides are TGCGCCAGCAGCTTGGTCGGGGGGAGGTACACCGGGGAGCTGTTTTTT.

This chain links TRBV5-1 with TRBJ1-1; 11 positions match TRBD1. The length of the CDR3 is 15 residues. Germline trimming cut 3 bases from V and 5 bases from J; bases unmatched to any gene: 6. Germline V gene data show CDR1 as SGHRS and CDR2 as YFSETQ. CDR3 bases: TGCGCCAGCAGCTCTGGACAGGGGGCGTTGACTGAAGCTTTCTTT. Translating gives CASSSGQGALTEAFF.

This clone was observed a few times. The chain carries TRBV6-6 and TRBJ1-6; the match to TRBD1 covers 10 bases. J gave up 9 bases and V 5 bases, and 7 bases lay outside the gene matches. Germline-derived CDR1 and CDR2 are MNHNY and SVGAGI (reference sequence). The CDR3 has 15 amino acids. DNA for the CDR3: TGTGCCAGCAGTCGTACGGGACAGGGGAGTTCACCCCTCCACTTT. Its protein is CASSRTGQGSSPLHF.

The chain uses TRBV7-6 and TRBJ1-1, with 9 bases fitting TRBD1. The junction had 17 bases not matched to a gene; V was cut back by 5 bases and J by 4 bases. This CDR3 comprises 18 residues. CDR1 SGHVS and CDR2 FNYEAQ come from the germline V gene. The CDR3 sequence: CASSITPRLGQGATEAFF. CDR3 DNA: TGTGCCAGCAGCATAACCCCAAGGTTGGGACAGGGCGCCACTGAAGCTTTCTTT.

The CDR3 DNA reads TGTGCCAGCAGCTTAAGGGACCGAGCCTACGAGCAGTACTTC. As protein: CASSLRDRAYEQYF. The J gene is TRBJ2-5, the V gene TRBV7-8; D may correspond to TRBD1 or TRBD2 (5 bases each). TRBJ2-7 matches the DNA end more closely, so the J call is doubtful. This CDR3 has 14 residues. Germline lookup yields CDR1 SGHVS and CDR2 FQNEAQ.

CDR3: CASSLELAAETQYF. The CDR3 nucleotides read TGTGCCAGCAGCTTAGAACTAGCGGCCGAGACCCAGTACTTC. This chain joins TRBV11-3 and TRBJ2-5; 8 bases agree with TRBD2. The CDR3 has 14 residues. Trimming at V came to 0 bases and at J to 5 bases, leaving 2 bases not matched to a gene. Germline loops: CDR1 SGHNT, CDR2 YENEEA.

On this clone: The germline gene is not matched at one end of the junction; a read error may be the cause. The chain has TRBV11-2 and TRBJ2-7, with 9 nucleotides matching TRBD1. The CDR3 sequence is 12 residues long. In germline, CDR1 is SGHAT, CDR2 FQNNGV. This chain's CDR3 is CASSSGPGTGIF. The CDR3 DNA reads TGTGCCAGCAGCTCTGGCCCCGGGACAGGGATCTTC. Full variable domain (outside the CDR3, taken from reference TRBV11-2 and TRBJ2-7): EAGVAQSPRYKIIEKRQSVAFWCNPISGHATLYWYQQILGQGPKLLIQFQNNGVVDDSQLPKDRFSAERLKGVDSTLKIQPAKLEDSAVYLCASSSGPGTGIFGPGTRLTVT.

The J gene is TRBJ1-2, the V gene TRBV7-8; 8 bases agree with TRBD1. The germline V gene encodes CDR1 SGHVS and CDR2 FQNEAQ. V shed 5 bases and J 5 bases; nucleotides not matched to a gene: 16. The length of the CDR3 is 17 residues. The CDR3 sequence is CASSPLPPGQGDYGYTF. The CDR3 DNA sequence: TGTGCCAGCAGCCCCCTCCCCCCAGGACAGGGAGATTATGGCTACACCTTC.

This chain joins TRBV11-2 and TRBJ1-1, with no clear D. The V gene's germline CDR1 is SGHAT and CDR2 FQNNGV. Trimming cost V 4 bases and J 4 bases, with 10 bases left between them. The CDR3 runs to 13 residues. The CDR3 loop is CASSYGSGTEAFF. CDR3 nucleotides: TGTGCCAGCAGCTACGGCTCGGGCACTGAAGCTTTCTTT. The variable domain in full, with the rest retrieved from reference TRBV11-2 and TRBJ1-1, is EAGVAQSPRYKIIEKRQSVAFWCNPISGHATLYWYQQILGQGPKLLIQFQNNGVVDDSQLPKDRFSAERLKGVDSTLKIQPAKLEDSAVYLCASSYGSGTEAFFGQGTRLTVV.

This clone showed up just once. V usage is TRBV15 and J usage is TRBJ1-5; D is possibly TRBD1 (6 bases). Germline loops: CDR1 LNHNV, CDR2 YYDKDF (reference sequence). Between the trimmed V and J ends, which lost 1 base and 2 bases, there was a span of 9 bases. This CDR3 comprises 15 residues. CDR3 coding DNA: TGTGCCACCAGCAGAGCAGGGGCCGGCAATCAGCCCCAGCATTTT. This translates into CATSRAGAGNQPQHF.

This rearrangement joins TRBV9 to TRBJ2-1; D is perhaps TRBD1 (5 bases). V was cut by 0 bases and J by 7 bases, with 14 bases left in between. In germline, CDR1 is SGDLS, CDR2 YYNGEE. This CDR3 has 15 residues. Here the CDR3 DNA reads TGTGCCAGCAGCGTAGGTCCCAGGGCCAAGAATGAGCAGTTCTTC. Amino acids: CASSVGPRAKNEQFF.

The chain uses TRBV7-6 and TRBJ1-1; no clear D. Deletions cut 5 bases from V and 7 bases from J, with 11 bases between. CDR3 length: 12 amino acids. The germline V gene has CDR1 SGHVS and CDR2 FNYEAQ. The CDR3 protein is CASSNVVGEAFF. CDR3 coding DNA: TGTGCCAGCAGCAATGTGGTGGGTGAAGCTTTCTTT. The whole variable domain, remainder taken from reference TRBV7-6 and TRBJ1-1, is GAGVSQSPRYKVTKRGQDVALRCDPISGHVSLYWYRQALGQGPEFLTYFNYEAQQDKSGLPNDRFSAERPEGSISTLTIQRTEQRDSAMYRCASSNVVGEAFFGQGTRLTVV.

The rearrangement joins TRBV20-1 to TRBJ2-7; D not resolved. Trimming removed 3 bases at V and 5 bases at J, with 8 bases between. Germline V gene data show CDR1 as DFQATT and CDR2 as SNEGSKA (reference sequence). CDR3 length: 11 amino acids. The CDR3 reads CSASQVHEQYF. CDR3 coding DNA: TGCAGTGCTAGTCAAGTCCACGAGCAGTACTTC.

This rearrangement joins TRBV7-9 to TRBJ1-2, with D perhaps matching TRBD1 (6 bases). The ends were cut back, 6 bases at V and 3 bases at J, with 14 bases in the middle. Germline V CDR1 and CDR2: SEHNR, FQNEAQ (reference sequence). This CDR3 spans 14 amino acids. In DNA, the CDR3 is TGTGCCAGCAGACCCAATCCAGGGGACTATGGCTACACCTTC. Translating it yields CASRPNPGDYGYTF.